These 27 T cell receptor beta chains share one sample of origin, sequenced in a study of OX40 agonist ivuxolimab in advanced cancers. TCRdb's table, derived via immunoSEQ multiplex PCR, lists solely in-frame clones and lacks some. This sample has roughly 53,000 clones; more than 85% occur once, and the top ten carry about 18%. The sample here was CD4+ or CD8+ T cells sorted from blood, taken in a trial of the OX40 agonist ivuxolimab. The receptors were sampled from an adult with an advanced solid tumor such as melanoma, head and neck, liver or kidney cancer.

This clone counts as medium-sized. The chain joins TRBV10-1 to TRBJ2-7; D possibly corresponds to TRBD1 (6 bases). CDR3 length equals 15 residues. V was shortened by 8 bases and J by 3 bases, with 20 bases between the two germline ends. Looked up from germline, CDR1 is WNHNN and CDR2 is SYGVQD (reference sequence). CDR3 sequence (DNA): TGCGCCAGCCGCCCCCGAAGGACAGCTGGCTACGAGCAGTACTTC. Its translation: CASRPRRTAGYEQYF.

The CDR3 nucleotides are TGTGCCAGCAGTTACCCCCCGGGGGCAAGTCAGCCCCAGCATTTT. Translated: CASSYPPGASQPQHF. This rearrangement joins TRBV6-6 to TRBJ1-5; possibly TRBD1 for D (6 bases). Per the germline V gene, CDR1 is MNHNY and CDR2 is SVGAGI (reference sequence). The CDR3 extends over 15 amino acids. V shed 2 bases and J shed 6 bases, with 14 bases lying between them.

This clone was seen a single time. This sequence joins TRBV27 and TRBJ2-7; no clear D gene. Looked up from germline, CDR1 is MNHEY and CDR2 is SMNVEV (reference sequence). The ends were cut back, 1 base at V and 2 bases at J, with 6 bases in the middle. CDR3 length: 13 residues. The CDR3 loop is CASSLYQAYEQYF. CDR3 DNA sequence: TGTGCCAGCAGTTTATATCAGGCCTACGAGCAGTACTTC.

This chain links TRBV7-8 with TRBJ2-1; the match to TRBD2 covers 10 bases. The V gene end was trimmed by 6 bases and the J gene end by 2 bases; junction bases not matched to a gene: 7. CDR3 length: 16 residues. CDR1 SGHVS and CDR2 FQNEAQ come from the germline V gene. Here the CDR3 DNA reads TGTGCCAGCAGATCCGGGACTAGCGTTACCTACAATGAGCAGTTCTTC. Amino acid sequence: CASRSGTSVTYNEQFF.

The chain recombines TRBV27 with TRBJ2-3, with unresolved D. This CDR3 contains 13 residues. Trimming took 7 bases from V and 8 from J, leaving 16 bases between them. CDR1 MNHEY and CDR2 SMNVEV come from the germline V gene (reference sequence). The CDR3 nucleotides read TGTGCCAGCACCGCGACTCCTCGCACTACGCAGTATTTT. It yields the protein CASTATPRTTQYF.

This chain links TRBV15 with TRBJ2-1; possible D gene TRBD2, 5 bases. This CDR3 has 13 amino acids. CDR1 is LNHNV, CDR2 YYDKDF, per germline (reference sequence). Trimming took 0 bases from V and 9 from J, leaving 9 bases between them. The CDR3 spells CATSRDRGGEQFF. CDR3 nucleotide sequence: TGTGCCACCAGCAGAGATCGGGGTGGTGAGCAGTTCTTC.

The count of this clone is one. The J gene is TRBJ1-5, the V gene TRBV7-6, with D uncertain. The CDR3 runs 13 residues. Germline CDR1 SGHVS, CDR2 FNYEAQ. V was shortened by 5 bases and J by 7 bases, with 12 bases between the two germline ends. CDR3 sequence (DNA): TGTGCCAGCAGCGCGCGGGTAGGGCAGCCCCAGCATTTT. Amino acid sequence: CASSARVGQPQHF. Based on the CDR3 plus reference TRBV7-6 and TRBJ1-5, the full variable domain is GAGVSQSPRYKVTKRGQDVALRCDPISGHVSLYWYRQALGQGPEFLTYFNYEAQQDKSGLPNDRFSAERPEGSISTLTIQRTEQRDSAMYRCASSARVGQPQHFGDGTRLSIL.

V is TRBV9 and J is TRBJ2-7; TRBD2 is a possible D gene (5 bases). Germline lookup yields CDR1 SGDLS and CDR2 YYNGEE. The ends were cut back, 3 bases at V and 2 bases at J, with 9 bases in the middle. CDR3 length: 13 residues. The CDR3, as DNA: TGTGCCAGCAGCGATGGCGGGCCCTACGAGCAGTACTTC. Translated, it gives CASSDGGPYEQYF.

The V call is TRBV27, the J call TRBJ1-3; D unclear. This CDR3 comprises 12 residues. Germline CDR1 MNHEY, CDR2 SMNVEV (reference sequence). V lost 8 bases and J lost 4, with 9 bases in between. CDR3 region: CASGTTGNTIYF. DNA for the CDR3: TGTGCCAGCGGTACGACAGGAAACACCATATATTTT.

This sequence joins TRBV19 and TRBJ2-5; the match to TRBD2 covers 8 bases. Germline values: CDR1 LNHDA, CDR2 SQIVND (reference sequence). The CDR3 sequence is 15 residues long. Germline trimming cut 5 bases from V and 5 bases from J; bases unmatched to any gene: 10. The CDR3: CASSLLGGAGETQYF. Written as DNA, the CDR3 is TGTGCCAGTAGTCTCCTCGGGGGGGCTGGGGAGACCCAGTACTTC.

The V and J genes are TRBV6-5 and TRBJ2-2, with D unclear. Between the trimmed V and J ends, which lost 6 bases and 7 bases, there was a span of 12 bases. The CDR3 spans 13 residues. Germline values: CDR1 MNHEY, CDR2 SVGAGI. The CDR3 region is CASSRASSGELFF. The CDR3 DNA sequence: TGTGCCAGCAGCCGGGCCTCGAGCGGGGAGCTGTTTTTT.

The chain joins TRBV9 to TRBJ1-2; D perhaps matches TRBD1 (5 bases). V was clipped by 3 bases and J by 2 bases, with 14 bases between them. The CDR3 totals 15 residues. The germline V gene encodes CDR1 SGDLS and CDR2 YYNGEE. CDR3 DNA: TGTGCCAGCAGCGAGTGGGGCAGCATAAACTATGGCTACACCTTC. This translates into CASSEWGSINYGYTF.

This chain links TRBV27 with TRBJ2-3; 8 bases align to TRBD2. J gave up 0 bases and V 0 bases, and 8 bases lay outside the gene matches. Germline V gene lookup returns CDR1 MNHEY and CDR2 SMNVEV (reference sequence). The length of the CDR3 is 18 residues. CDR3: CASSLSPTSVSSTDTQYF. The DNA of the CDR3 is TGTGCCAGCAGTTTATCTCCGACTAGCGTCTCTAGCACAGATACGCAGTATTTT.

The chain employs TRBV6-6 and TRBJ2-1; D gene ambiguous. CDR3 size: 15 residues. With 2 bases removed from V and 0 bases from J, the gap between germline ends came to 8 bases. Germline V CDR1 and CDR2: MNHNY, SVGAGI (reference sequence). CDR3 in amino acids: CASSYRKSSYNEQFF. The CDR3 DNA reads as TGTGCCAGCAGTTACAGGAAGAGCTCCTACAATGAGCAGTTCTTC.

The V call is TRBV19, the J call TRBJ2-7; weak D call: TRBD2 (5 bases). V lost 10 bases and J lost 5, with 15 bases in between. This CDR3 is built from 12 residues. Germline V lookup: CDR1 LNHDA, CDR2 SQIVND (reference sequence). The CDR3 reads CATSVGANEQYF. CDR3 bases: TGTGCCACCTCCGTGGGAGCGAACGAGCAGTACTTC.

V is TRBV6-5 and J is TRBJ1-1; unclear D gene. The CDR3 sequence is 16 residues long. Per germline, CDR1 MNHEY and CDR2 SVGAGI. With 3 bases removed from V and 4 bases from J, the gap between germline ends came to 18 bases. CDR3 sequence reads: CASSYSEEGSGTEAFF. CDR3 sequence (DNA): TGTGCCAGCAGTTATTCAGAGGAGGGATCGGGCACTGAAGCTTTCTTT.

In this sample, this clone turned up a few times. The chain uses TRBV5-1 and TRBJ1-1; D unclear. Deletions cut 0 bases from V and 3 bases from J, with 15 bases between. Germline V gives CDR1 SGHRS, CDR2 YFSETQ. The CDR3 runs 16 residues. CDR3 in amino acids: CASSLAQKGGDTEAFF. CDR3 in DNA: TGCGCCAGCAGCTTGGCCCAGAAGGGCGGTGACACTGAAGCTTTCTTT.

This chain connects TRBV7-9 to TRBJ2-7, with D perhaps TRBD1 (6 bases). Germline lookup yields CDR1 SEHNR and CDR2 FQNEAQ (reference sequence). The CDR3 is 17 residues long. The ends were cut back, 2 bases at V and 0 bases at J, with 17 bases in the middle. The CDR3 loop reads CASSLPPAGARSYEQYF. The CDR3 DNA sequence: TGTGCCAGCAGCTTACCGCCGGCAGGGGCCCGCTCCTACGAGCAGTACTTC.

The CDR3 DNA sequence: TGCGCCAGCAGTGAAGAGGTCTCAGGTAATCAGCCCCAGCATTTT. Translating it yields CASSEEVSGNQPQHF. V usage is TRBV10-2 and J usage is TRBJ1-5; no clear D gene. V dropped 3 bases and J dropped 4 bases, with 13 bases sitting between them. CDR1 and CDR2 (germline): WSHSY, SAAADI. This CDR3 has 15 amino acids.

This clone turned up a few times. V gene TRBV25-1 combines with J gene TRBJ1-2; D not certain. Deletions cut 3 bases from V and 4 bases from J, with 12 bases between. Germline CDR1 MGHDK, CDR2 SYGVNS. This CDR3 is 14 amino acids long. CDR3 loop: CASSDRASGYGYTF. CDR3 DNA: TGTGCCAGCAGTGACAGAGCTTCGGGCTATGGCTACACCTTC.

This rearrangement joins TRBV2 to TRBJ2-1; 13 positions agree with TRBD2. Germline V lookup: CDR1 SNHLY, CDR2 FYNNEI. With V trimmed by 4 bases and J by 4 bases, 1 base remained unmatched. This CDR3 has 15 residues. The CDR3 DNA reads as TGTGCCAGCAGTGCGGGACTAGCGGGGTACAATGAGCAGTTCTTC. Translating gives CASSAGLAGYNEQFF.

The chain has TRBV19 and TRBJ1-1; D unclear. CDR3 size: 12 residues. CDR1 and CDR2 from the germline V gene are LNHDA and SQIVND (reference sequence). V was pared by 0 bases and J by 6 bases, with 5 bases between. The CDR3 here is CASSIDRAEAFF. The DNA of the CDR3 is TGTGCCAGTAGTATAGATCGAGCTGAAGCTTTCTTT.

This chain joins TRBV10-2 and TRBJ2-7, with TRBD2 matching over 8 bases. Losses at the gene ends were 6 bases for V and 5 bases for J; bases not matched to a gene: 12. The CDR3 extends over 15 amino acids. The germline V gene encodes CDR1 WSHSY and CDR2 SAAADI. The CDR3 DNA reads TGCGCCAGCAGGAAAGACAGCGGGAGTATTAACGAGCAGTACTTC. Encoded protein: CASRKDSGSINEQYF.

This chain links TRBV9 with TRBJ1-2, with D possibly matching TRBD1 (5 bases). Germline V gene sequence: CDR1 SGDLS, CDR2 YYNGEE. V was cut by 0 bases and J by 7 bases, with 13 bases left in between. This CDR3 region has 14 residues. CDR3 DNA: TGTGCCAGCAGCGTAGGGCAGGGAGGAGGTGGCTACACCTTC. Its protein product is CASSVGQGGGGYTF.

This clone was observed a single time. CDR3 nucleotide sequence: TGTGCCATCAGTGGACAGGGAAAGGGGACTAATGAAAAACTGTTTTTT. Protein sequence: CAISGQGKGTNEKLFF. The V call is TRBV10-3, the J call TRBJ1-4; 7 bases fit TRBD1. Germline assignment: CDR1 ENHRY and CDR2 SYGVKD. This CDR3 spans 16 amino acids. With 4 bases clipped from V and 2 bases from J, the junction kept 7 bases outside the gene matches.

This chain links TRBV19 with TRBJ2-1, with no clear D. V was shortened by 8 bases and J by 7 bases, with 12 bases between the two germline ends. CDR3 length: 12 residues. Germline V gives CDR1 LNHDA, CDR2 SQIVND (reference sequence). The CDR3, as DNA: TGTGCCAGTTCTATTGACTTGAATGAGCAGTTCTTC. Protein product: CASSIDLNEQFF. Based on the CDR3 plus reference TRBV19 and TRBJ2-1, the full variable domain is DGGITQSPKYLFRKEGQNVTLSCEQNLNHDAMYWYRQDPGQGLRLIYYSQIVNDFQKGDIAEGYSVSREKKESFPLTVTSAQKNPTAFYLCASSIDLNEQFFGPGTRLTVL.

The chain carries TRBV2 and TRBJ2-1, with D tentatively TRBD2 (6 bases). Trimming cost V 0 bases and J 0 bases, with 6 bases left between them. CDR3 length: 15 residues. Germline assignment: CDR1 SNHLY and CDR2 FYNNEI. This CDR3 is CASSEAGGSYNEQFF. DNA of the CDR3: TGTGCCAGCAGTGAAGCGGGGGGCTCCTACAATGAGCAGTTCTTC.